This paragraph covers one T cell receptor (beta chain) sequence. The antigen remains unidentified. The data stem from a study of cytotoxic CD8 clonotypes in ibrutinib-treated CLL. Overall study context: Across the patients, approximately 12 were relapsed/refractory, roughly 16 treatment-naive and 17 to 18 IGHV unmutated. Response samples came after a median about 12 months of treatment, range 6 to 36. Recorded responses included around 24 partial and 2 complete; following median 68 months, 14 stayed remitted and roughly 12 progressed. Study-wide results and caveats: Clonality, elevated at ibrutinib response, dropped back toward baseline at progression.

Here immunoSEQ multiplex PCR was the method, and the copy in TCRdb shows in-frame clones only, minus some. The data show about 330,000 clones, about 61% seen once. The ends were cut back, 4 bases at V and 3 bases at J, with 9 bases in the middle. In germline, CDR1 is SEHNR, CDR2 FQNEAQ (reference sequence). CDR3 size: 13 residues. This receptor was identified in a human donor with chronic lymphocytic leukemia. Sequencing used PBMCs, obtained after 36 months of ibrutinib treatment. V is TRBV7-9 and J is TRBJ2-5, with D possibly being TRBD1 (6 bases). The CDR3 loop reads CASSSRDKETQYF. The DNA for the CDR3 is TGTGCCAGCAGCTCCCGGGACAAAGAGACCCAGTACTTC.